Presented here are 9 T cell receptor beta chains from one specimen sequenced in a study of blood T cell repertoires in COVID-19. TCRdb's copy holds only in-frame clones and misses some; the assay was immunoSEQ multiplex PCR. The sample has 200,000 to 250,000 clones, about 84% seen once. Sequenced sample: PBMCs or T cells enriched from blood (not recorded which). The receptor set was obtained from a man in his 60s who had recovered from COVID-19.

This clone was counted a few times. The junction differs from germline at one of its ends, possibly a read error. The chain couples TRBV5-5 to TRBJ2-3; 7 bases line up with TRBD2. The CDR3 extends over 16 amino acids. CDR1 and CDR2 from the germline V gene are SGHKS and YYEKEE (reference sequence). In nucleotides, the CDR3 is TGTGCCAGCAGCCCTACCGGGGTCGTCAGCGGGGTACGCGTGAATTTT. Protein product: CASSPTGVVSGVRVNF.

This clone was seen only once. The chain employs TRBV7-8 and TRBJ1-3; D is unresolved. Germline V gene lookup returns CDR1 SGHVS and CDR2 FQNEAQ. With 7 bases removed from V and 2 bases from J, the gap between germline ends came to 15 bases. The CDR3 has 15 amino acids. In DNA form, the CDR3 reads TGTGCCAGCAAACGAATGGGCCAGACTGGAAACACCATATATTTT. Protein product: CASKRMGQTGNTIYF. The complete variable domain, with remaining parts taken from reference TRBV7-8 and TRBJ1-3, reads GAGVSQSPRYKVAKRGQDVALRCDPISGHVSLFWYQQALGQGPEFLTYFQNEAQLDKSGLPSDRFFAERPEGSVSTLKIQRTQQEDSAVYLCASKRMGQTGNTIYFGEGSWLTVV.

CDR3 bases: TGTGCCAGCAGCCAAGGAGGTGCGGAGAACGAAAAACTGTTTTTT. Its translation: CASSQGGAENEKLFF. The gene calls are TRBV5-4 and TRBJ1-4; no clear D gene. In germline, CDR1 is SGHNT, CDR2 YYREEE (reference sequence). V lost 4 bases to trimming and J lost 8 bases, with 18 bases between them. CDR3 size: 15 residues.

This clone was detected only once. The V gene is TRBV11-3, the J gene TRBJ1-4, with 8 bases matching TRBD1. Trimming at V came to 5 bases and at J to 5 bases, leaving 4 bases not matched to a gene. Germline-derived CDR1 and CDR2 are SGHNT and YENEEA. The CDR3 loop spans 14 amino acids. CDR3 protein: CASSKRTGNEKLFF. Written as DNA, the CDR3 is TGTGCCAGCAGCAAGCGGACAGGGAATGAAAAACTGTTTTTT.

This chain joins TRBV5-8 and TRBJ2-4, with D unresolved. Germline V lookup: CDR1 SGHTS, CDR2 YDEGEE. The CDR3 sequence is 14 residues long. Trimming removed 0 bases from V and 2 bases from J, with 6 bases in between. This CDR3 is CASSLVNSKNIQYF. The CDR3 bases are TGTGCCAGCAGCTTGGTGAACTCCAAAAACATTCAGTACTTC.

This sequence joins TRBV18 and TRBJ2-5; a possible D gene is TRBD2 (6 bases). V shed 4 bases and J shed 2 bases, with 14 bases lying between them. Germline V lookup: CDR1 KGHSH, CDR2 LQKENI. This CDR3 contains 15 residues. The CDR3 region has the DNA TGTGCCAGCTCACTCTTGGGACTTTTACAAGAGACCCAGTACTTC. This translates into CASSLLGLLQETQYF.

This clone was observed a single time. This chain links TRBV2 with TRBJ2-7, with D possibly being TRBD1 (6 bases). Per the germline V gene, CDR1 is SNHLY and CDR2 is FYNNEI. The length of the CDR3 is 14 residues. The V end was cut by 1 base, the J end by 3 bases, with 10 bases between. The CDR3 reads CASSEVGQFYEQYF. In nucleotides, the CDR3 is TGTGCCAGCAGTGAAGTCGGACAGTTCTACGAGCAGTACTTC.

This sequence joins TRBV3-1 (or the pseudogene TRBV3-2) and TRBJ2-1; TRBD2 is a possible D gene (6 bases). The germline V gene encodes CDR1 LGHDT and CDR2 YNNKEL (reference sequence). The CDR3 is 15 amino acids. V was clipped by 4 bases and J by 4 bases, with 14 bases between them. The CDR3, as DNA: TGTGCCAGCAGCCCGACGGGACTTATATACAATGAGCAGTTCTTC. Translation gives CASSPTGLIYNEQFF.

J is TRBJ2-3 and V is TRBV5-1; D gene uncertain. V lost 5 bases, J lost 6 bases, and 7 bases lay in between. Germline V gene lookup returns CDR1 SGHRS and CDR2 YFSETQ. The CDR3 sequence is 11 residues long. CDR3 in DNA: TGCGCCAGCAGGGTGAGGGATACGCAGTATTTT. This translates into CASRVRDTQYF.